This T cell receptor (beta chain) was captured in a study of T cell repertoires in cytomegalovirus infection. Study-level information: Shared public TCR beta signatures pointed to both CMV infection and a matching HLA type.

TCRdb reprocessed the reads via MiXCR and lists one record per CDR3 protein. The table records approximately 180,000 distinct CDR3 sequences, approximately 18% of them present only once. Overall study findings and caveats: In two of eight donors, the top clonotype was HLA-C-restricted CMV-specific. CMV carriers having the relevant HLA were flagged by cumulative public TCR beta family frequency.

Note on this clonotype: Its antigen is not known.

The germline V gene has CDR1 SGHTA and CDR2 FQGNSA. V was pared by 0 bases and J by 4 bases, with 6 bases of the junction left unmatched. The CDR3 consists of 16 residues. Source material: CD8+ T cells from PBMCs. The TCR was taken from a human donor in good health (CMV status not recorded). Some clones in this sample may be carry-over from other donors' samples. V is TRBV7-2 and J is TRBJ1-1; TRBD1 matches at 9 bases. In nucleotides, the CDR3 is TGTGCCAGCAGCTTAGCCCGACAGGGGGGGCTCACTGAAGCTTTCTTT. This encodes CASSLARQGGLTEAFF.